The source of this T cell receptor (beta chain) is a study of beta chain features in type 1 diabetes. Study details: What patients shared with healthy donors was a similar profile of age, gender and cell yields. General study findings and limits: The influence of HLA type on TCRB rearrangement stayed undetermined. In cDNA sequencing, cells with high TCR expression could be over-represented.

CDR3 size: 14 residues. The germline V and J ends were trimmed by 1 base and 5 bases, with 13 bases remaining between them. The V gene's germline CDR1 is SGDLS and CDR2 YYNGEE. This clone has just a few counts. Its antigen is as yet unknown. Expressed TCRB transcripts were sequenced, since all the RNA that had been isolated was reverse transcribed. The protocol was immunoSEQ multiplex PCR, while the TCRdb copy is restricted to in-frame clones and leaves out a portion. In the table there are more than 150,000 clones, around 10% of which are singletons. All of the sorted populations showed purity greater than 98%.

This receptor was taken from a man younger than 35 in good health. The sequencing sample was made of central memory CD4+ T cells from blood. The J gene is TRBJ2-7, the V gene TRBV9; D gene unclear. CDR3 DNA sequence: TGTGCCAGCAGCGTACGCGGCACCGGGCACGAGCAGTACTTC. Its protein is CASSVRGTGHEQYF. Together with reference TRBV9 and TRBJ2-7, the CDR3 gives the full variable domain: DSGVTQTPKHLITATGQRVTLRCSPRSGDLSVYWYQQSLDQGLQFLIQYYNGEERAKGNILERFSAQQFPDLHSELNLSSLELGDSALYFCASSVRGTGHEQYFGPGTRLTVT.